This T cell receptor beta chain stems from a study of T cells in Graves' hyperthyroidism and ophthalmopathy. The CDR3 runs to 13 residues. Trimming removed 3 bases at V and 4 bases at J, with 8 bases between. The V gene's germline CDR1 is LGHNA and CDR2 YSLEER. This clonotype came up a few times. The source material, RNA transcripts, was used to amplify TCR beta CDR3 regions. HTBI primers were the set used in a first-round RT-PCR of the TCR CDR3. From the multiplex PCR reads, TCRdb called clonotypes with MiXCR, one entry per CDR3 protein. The sample carries hundreds of thousands of distinct CDR3 sequences, around 40% recorded once.

The chain recombines TRBV4-3 with TRBJ2-3; D gene ambiguous. Sequencing input: blood. The receptor comes from a middle-aged woman with Graves' hyperthyroidism. CDR3 loop: CASSQRTADTQYF. The CDR3 DNA is TGCGCCAGCAGCCAGCGCACCGCAGATACGCAGTATTTT.